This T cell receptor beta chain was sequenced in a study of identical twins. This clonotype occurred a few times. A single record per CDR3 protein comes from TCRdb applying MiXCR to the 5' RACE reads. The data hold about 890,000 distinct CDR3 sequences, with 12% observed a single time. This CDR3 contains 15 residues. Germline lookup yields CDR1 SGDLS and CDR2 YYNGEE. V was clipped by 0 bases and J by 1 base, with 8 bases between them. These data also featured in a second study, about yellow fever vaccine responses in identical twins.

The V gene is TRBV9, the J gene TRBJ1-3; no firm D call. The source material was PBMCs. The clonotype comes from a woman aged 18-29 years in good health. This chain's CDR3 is CASSVGVSSGNTIYF. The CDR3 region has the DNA TGTGCCAGCAGCGTAGGAGTATCTTCTGGAAACACCATATATTTT.